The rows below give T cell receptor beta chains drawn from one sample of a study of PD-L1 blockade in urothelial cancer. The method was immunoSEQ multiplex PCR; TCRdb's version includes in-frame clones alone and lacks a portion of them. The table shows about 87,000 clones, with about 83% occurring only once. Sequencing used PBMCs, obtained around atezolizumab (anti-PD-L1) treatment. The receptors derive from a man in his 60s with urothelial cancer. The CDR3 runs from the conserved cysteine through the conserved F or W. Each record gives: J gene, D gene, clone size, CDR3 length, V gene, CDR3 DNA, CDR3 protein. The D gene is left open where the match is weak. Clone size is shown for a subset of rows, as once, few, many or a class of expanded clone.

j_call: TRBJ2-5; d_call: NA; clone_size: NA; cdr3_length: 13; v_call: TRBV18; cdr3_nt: TGTGCCAGCTCACCTTACGGTCAAGAGACCCAGTACTTC; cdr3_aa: CASSPYGQETQYF
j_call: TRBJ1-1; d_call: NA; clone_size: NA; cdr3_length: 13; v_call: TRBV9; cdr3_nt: TGTGCCAGCAGCGTCAGGGGGAACACTGAAGCTTTCTTT; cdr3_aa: CASSVRGNTEAFF
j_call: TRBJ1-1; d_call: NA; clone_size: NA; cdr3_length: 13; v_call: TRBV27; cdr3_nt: TGTGCCAGCAAGACGGGACAGAACACTGAAGCTTTCTTT; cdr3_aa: CASKTGQNTEAFF
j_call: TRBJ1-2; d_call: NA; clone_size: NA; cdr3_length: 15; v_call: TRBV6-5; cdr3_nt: TGTGCCAGCAGCCCCATTACCGCAGGGATGTTTTTCTACACCTTC; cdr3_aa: CASSPITAGMFFYTF
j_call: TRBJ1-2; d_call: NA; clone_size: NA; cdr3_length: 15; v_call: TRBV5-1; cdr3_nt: TGCGCCAGCAGCTTGGAGGTCCCAGGCGCCTATGGCTACACCTTC; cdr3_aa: CASSLEVPGAYGYTF
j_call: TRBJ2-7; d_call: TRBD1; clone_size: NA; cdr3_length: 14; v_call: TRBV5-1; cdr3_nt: TGCGCCAGCAGACCGAGCGACAGGGGTTACGAGCAGTACTTC; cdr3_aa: CASRPSDRGYEQYF
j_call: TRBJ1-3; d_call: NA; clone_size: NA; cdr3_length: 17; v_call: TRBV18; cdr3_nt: TGTGCCAGCTCACACGGCGGGGCGGATTTCTCTGGAAACACCATATATTTT; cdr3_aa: CASSHGGADFSGNTIYF
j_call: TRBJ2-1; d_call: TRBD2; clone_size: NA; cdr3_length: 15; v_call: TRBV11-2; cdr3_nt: TGTGCCAGCAGGGGGACCGCTAGCGGGGACAATGAGCAGTTCTTC; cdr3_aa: CASRGTASGDNEQFF
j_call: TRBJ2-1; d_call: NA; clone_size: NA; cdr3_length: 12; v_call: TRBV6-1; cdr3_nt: TGTGCCAGCAGCACGAGGTTTAATGAGCAGTTCTTC; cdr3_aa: CASSTRFNEQFF
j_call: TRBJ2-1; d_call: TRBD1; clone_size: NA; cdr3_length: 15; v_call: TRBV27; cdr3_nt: TGTGCCAGCAGACGAGGACAGGGTGCCTACAATGAGCAGTTCTTC; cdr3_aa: CASRRGQGAYNEQFF
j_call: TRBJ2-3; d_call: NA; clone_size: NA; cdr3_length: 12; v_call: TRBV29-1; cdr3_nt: TGCAGCGTCTCTAGGGGAGGCGATACGCAGTATTTT; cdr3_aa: CSVSRGGDTQYF
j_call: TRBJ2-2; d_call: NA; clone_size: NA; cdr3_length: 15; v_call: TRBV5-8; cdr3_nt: TGTGCCAGCAGCCTCGTGGGGGCAGGACCCGGGGAGCTGTTTTTT; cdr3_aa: CASSLVGAGPGELFF
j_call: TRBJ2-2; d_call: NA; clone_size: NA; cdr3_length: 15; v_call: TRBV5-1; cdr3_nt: TGCGCCAGCAGCCGGGACTCTCGCGCCACCGGGGAGCTGTTTTTT; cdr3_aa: CASSRDSRATGELFF
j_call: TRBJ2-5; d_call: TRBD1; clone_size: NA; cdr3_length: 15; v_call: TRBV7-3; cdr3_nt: TGTGCCAGCAGCCCTGGACAGGGCGGGCGAGAGACCCAGTACTTC; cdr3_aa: CASSPGQGGRETQYF
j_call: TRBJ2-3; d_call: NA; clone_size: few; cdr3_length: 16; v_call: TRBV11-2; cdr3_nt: TGTGCCAGCAGCTTAGTGGCCGGGGTCTACACAGATACGCAGTATTTT; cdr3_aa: CASSLVAGVYTDTQYF
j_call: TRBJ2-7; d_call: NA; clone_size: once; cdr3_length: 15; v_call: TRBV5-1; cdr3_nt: TGCGCCAGCAGCGGGACGATGGGGGCCTCCTACGAGCAGTACTTC; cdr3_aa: CASSGTMGASYEQYF
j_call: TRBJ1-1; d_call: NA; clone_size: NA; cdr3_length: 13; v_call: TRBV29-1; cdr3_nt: TGCAGCGTACAGACAGCTATGAACACTGAAGCTTTCTTT; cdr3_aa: CSVQTAMNTEAFF
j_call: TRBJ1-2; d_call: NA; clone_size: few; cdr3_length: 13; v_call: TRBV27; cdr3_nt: TGTGCCAGCAGTTTAGCGGGGGCGCGTGGCTACACCTTC; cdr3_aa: CASSLAGARGYTF
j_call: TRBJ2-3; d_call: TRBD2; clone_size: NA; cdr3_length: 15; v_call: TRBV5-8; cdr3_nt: TGTGCCAGCAGCCTAGGACTAGCGAGGGCAGATACGCAGTATTTT; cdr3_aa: CASSLGLARADTQYF
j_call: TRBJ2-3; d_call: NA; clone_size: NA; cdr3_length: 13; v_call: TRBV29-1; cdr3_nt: TGCAGCGTTGGACGTGCCGGGAGCGGAACGCAGTATTTT; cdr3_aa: CSVGRAGSGTQYF
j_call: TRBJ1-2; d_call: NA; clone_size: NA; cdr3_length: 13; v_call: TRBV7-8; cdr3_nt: TGTGCCAGCAGCGAGGCAGGGAGGGACGGCTACACCTTC; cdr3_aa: CASSEAGRDGYTF
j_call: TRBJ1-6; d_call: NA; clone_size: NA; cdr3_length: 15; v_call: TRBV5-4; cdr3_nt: TGTGCCAGCAGCTTGGGAAGCCCTTATAATTCACCCCTCCACTTT; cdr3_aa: CASSLGSPYNSPLHF
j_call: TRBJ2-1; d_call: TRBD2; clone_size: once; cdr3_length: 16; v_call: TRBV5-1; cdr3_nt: TGCGCCAGCAGCCCCCGGACTAGCGGCCCTTACAATGAGCAGTTCTTC; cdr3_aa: CASSPRTSGPYNEQFF
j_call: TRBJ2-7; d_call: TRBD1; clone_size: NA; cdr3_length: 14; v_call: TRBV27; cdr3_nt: TGTGCCAGCAGTTGGACAGGGAAGTCATCCGAGCAGTACTTC; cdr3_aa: CASSWTGKSSEQYF
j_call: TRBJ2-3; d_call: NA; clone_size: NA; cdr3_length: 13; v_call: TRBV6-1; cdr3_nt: TGTGCCAGCAGTCTAAGACTCCCAGATACGCAGTATTTT; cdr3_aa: CASSLRLPDTQYF
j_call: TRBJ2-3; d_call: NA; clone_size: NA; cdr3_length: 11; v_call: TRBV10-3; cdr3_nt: TGTGCCATCAGTGGGGCGAATACGCAGTATTTT; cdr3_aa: CAISGANTQYF